These 9 T cell receptor beta chains were sequenced from one sample in a study of neurological immune-mediated disorders. MiXCR, run by TCRdb on the 5' RACE reads, gives a single entry per CDR3 protein. Here the sample spans around 15,000 distinct CDR3 sequences, approximately 3.7% being singletons. The material sequenced was CD8+ T cells from blood. These receptors came from a woman aged 40 to 49 in good health.

There are many counts of this clonotype. This chain uses TRBV6-5 with TRBJ2-7, with no clear D. V was trimmed by 1 base and J by 6 bases, leaving 19 bases between them. From germline, CDR1 is MNHEY and CDR2 SVGAGI. This CDR3 spans 16 amino acids. The CDR3 DNA sequence: TGTGCCAGCAGTTACTTTCAGGAGCCTTTCAAATTCGAGCAGTACTTC. Encoded protein: CASSYFQEPFKFEQYF.

This clonotype was counted at least ten times. The J gene is TRBJ2-7, the V gene TRBV28; 9 bases are a match to TRBD2. Germline assignment: CDR1 MDHEN and CDR2 SYDVKM. Trimming removed 4 bases from V and 0 bases from J; junction bases left unmatched: 4. CDR3 length equals 15 residues. This chain's CDR3 is CASSSMTSGSYEQYF. The CDR3 region has the DNA TGTGCCAGCAGTTCGATGACTAGCGGCTCCTACGAGCAGTACTTC.

This clonotype has ten or more counts. The chain uses TRBV5-1 and TRBJ1-1, with D unresolved. This CDR3 spans 12 amino acids. V was pared by 4 bases and J by 1 base, with 5 bases between. Germline lookup yields CDR1 SGHRS and CDR2 YFSETQ. CDR3 nucleotide sequence: TGCGCCAGCAGCCCCGGGAACACTGAAGCTTTCTTT. Protein sequence: CASSPGNTEAFF. The full variable domain, rest sourced from reference TRBV5-1 and TRBJ1-1, is KAGVTQTPRYLIKTRGQQVTLSCSPISGHRSVSWYQQTPGQGLQFLFEYFSETQRNKGNFPGRFSGRQFSNSRSEMNVSTLELGDSALYLCASSPGNTEAFFGQGTRLTVV.

There are many counts of this clonotype. This rearrangement joins TRBV5-1 to TRBJ2-3; 11 positions agree with TRBD2. This CDR3 contains 17 residues. V shed 0 bases, J shed 0 bases, and the junction held 3 bases outside the gene matches. The germline gives CDR1 SGHRS, CDR2 YFSETQ. CDR3 residues: CASSLALAGASTDTQYF. The CDR3 coding sequence is TGCGCCAGCAGCTTGGCACTAGCGGGAGCGAGCACAGATACGCAGTATTTT.

This clonotype appeared many times. The V and J genes are TRBV28 and TRBJ2-3; TRBD2 aligns across 10 bases. The ends lost 2 bases at V and 5 bases at J; junction bases unmatched: 13. Germline V gene sequence: CDR1 MDHEN, CDR2 SYDVKM. The CDR3 loop spans 18 amino acids. The CDR3 DNA is TGTGCCAGCAGTTTAAAGTTTTGGACTAGCGGAGAGGGAGATACGCAGTATTTT. This sequence encodes CASSLKFWTSGEGDTQYF.

This clonotype was detected many times. This chain links TRBV28 with TRBJ2-2; D unresolved. The ends were cut back, 7 bases at V and 5 bases at J, with 14 bases in the middle. CDR1 is MDHEN and CDR2 is SYDVKM in the germline V gene. This CDR3 is 14 amino acids long. CDR3: CASTPLGSTGELFF. Written as DNA, the CDR3 is TGTGCCAGCACCCCCCTTGGGTCAACCGGGGAGCTGTTTTTT.

This clonotype has ten or more counts. In DNA form, the CDR3 reads TGTGCCAGCAGTTTATCGGCTAGCGGGACCGGCTACGAGCAGTACTTC. As protein: CASSLSASGTGYEQYF. The chain employs TRBV27 and TRBJ2-7; the match to TRBD2 covers 9 bases. Losses at the gene ends were 0 bases for V and 3 bases for J; bases not matched to a gene: 6. This CDR3 region has 16 residues. Germline CDR1 is MNHEY and CDR2 is SMNVEV (reference sequence).

This clonotype was recorded at least ten times. The chain couples TRBV5-1 to TRBJ2-3; D call uncertain. The V end was cut by 1 base, the J end by 2 bases, with 8 bases between. The CDR3 loop spans 14 amino acids. Germline loops: CDR1 SGHRS, CDR2 YFSETQ. The DNA for the CDR3 is TGCGCCAGCAGCTTGATAGGGCCCACAGATACGCAGTATTTT. Its translation is CASSLIGPTDTQYF.

This clonotype was seen at least ten times. The chain recombines TRBV15 with TRBJ1-4; TRBD1 is a possible D gene (6 bases). The germline V gene encodes CDR1 LNHNV and CDR2 YYDKDF (reference sequence). Trimming removed 5 bases at V and 0 bases at J, with 7 bases between. CDR3 length equals 14 residues. CDR3 coding DNA: TGTGCCACCAGCTGGACAGCAACTAATGAAAAACTGTTTTTT. The encoded protein is CATSWTATNEKLFF.